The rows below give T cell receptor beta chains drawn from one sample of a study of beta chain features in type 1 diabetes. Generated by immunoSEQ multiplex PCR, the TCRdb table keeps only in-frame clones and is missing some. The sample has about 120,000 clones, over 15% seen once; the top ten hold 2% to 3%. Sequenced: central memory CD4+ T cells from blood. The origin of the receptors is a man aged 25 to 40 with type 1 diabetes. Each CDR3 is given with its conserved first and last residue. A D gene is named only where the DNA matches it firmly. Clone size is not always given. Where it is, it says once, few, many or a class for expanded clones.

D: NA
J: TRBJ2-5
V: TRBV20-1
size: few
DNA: TGCAGTGCTCCCAAACAAGAGACCCAGTACTTC
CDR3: CSAPKQETQYF

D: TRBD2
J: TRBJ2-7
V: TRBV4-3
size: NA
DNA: TGCGCCAGCAGCCGCCGAACTAGGGCGTCTAGCGGTCGTCACGAGCAGTACTTC
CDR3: CASSRRTRASSGRHEQYF

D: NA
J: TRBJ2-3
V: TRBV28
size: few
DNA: TGTGCCAGCAGTCCCGCGTCGCCAGATACGCAGTATTTT
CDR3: CASSPASPDTQYF

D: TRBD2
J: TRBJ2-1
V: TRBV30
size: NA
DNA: TGTGCCTGCCCGAGTGAAAGTAAGGGACTAGCGGTTTACAATGAGCAGTTCTTC
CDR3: CACPSESKGLAVYNEQFF

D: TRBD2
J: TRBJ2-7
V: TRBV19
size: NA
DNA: TGTGCCAGTAGTCCAACTAGCGGGAGCTCCTACGAGCAGTACTTC
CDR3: CASSPTSGSSYEQYF

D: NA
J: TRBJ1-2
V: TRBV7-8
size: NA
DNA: TGTGCCAGCAGCTTAGAGGGCATACAAGGCTACACCTTC
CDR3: CASSLEGIQGYTF

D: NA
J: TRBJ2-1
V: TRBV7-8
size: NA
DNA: TGTGCCAGCAGTCGGACTGTTCGCGATGAGCAGTTCTTC
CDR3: CASSRTVRDEQFF

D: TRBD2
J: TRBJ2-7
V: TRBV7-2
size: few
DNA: TGTGCCAGCAGGCCGACTAGCGTGTCCTACGAGCAGTACTTC
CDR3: CASRPTSVSYEQYF

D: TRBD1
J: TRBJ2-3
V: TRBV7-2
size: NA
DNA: TGTGCCAGCAGCCCGGGGACAGGGATAACTTCTAGCACAGATACGCAGTATTTT
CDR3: CASSPGTGITSSTDTQYF

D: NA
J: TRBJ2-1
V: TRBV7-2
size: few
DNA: TGTGCCAGCAGCTTGCGGGGAAGCTCCTACAATGAGCAGTTCTTC
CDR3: CASSLRGSSYNEQFF

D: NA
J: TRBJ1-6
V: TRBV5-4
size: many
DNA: TGTGCCAGCCGCGTGATGGGGGTCAATTCACCCCTCCACTTT
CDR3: CASRVMGVNSPLHF

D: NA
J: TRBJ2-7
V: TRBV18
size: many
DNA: TGTGCCAGCTCATCAGGGGCCGGCTACGAGCAGTACTTC
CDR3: CASSSGAGYEQYF

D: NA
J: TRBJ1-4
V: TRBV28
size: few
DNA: TGTGCCAGCAGTAGGACAACTAATGAAAAACTGTTTTTT
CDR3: CASSRTTNEKLFF

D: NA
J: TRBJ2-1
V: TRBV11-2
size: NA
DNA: TGTGCCAGCAGCTTATCTTACGGGCTCAATGAGCAGTTCTTC
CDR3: CASSLSYGLNEQFF

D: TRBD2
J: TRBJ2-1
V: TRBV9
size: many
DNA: TGTGCCAGCAGCGTAGTAGGAGCGGGGGGGCGTCGAGGTGAGCAGTTCTTC
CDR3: CASSVVGAGGRRGEQFF

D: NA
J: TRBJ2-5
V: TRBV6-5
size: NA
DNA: TGTGCCAGCAGTTACTCACAGATGCAAGAGACCCAGTACTTC
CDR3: CASSYSQMQETQYF

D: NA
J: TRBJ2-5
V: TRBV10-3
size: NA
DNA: TGTGCCATCAGTCCAGGGATCGCAGAGACCCAGTACTTC
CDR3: CAISPGIAETQYF

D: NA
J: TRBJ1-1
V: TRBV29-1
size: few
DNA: TGCAGCTTACAGTTGAACACTGAAGCTTTCTTT
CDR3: CSLQLNTEAFF

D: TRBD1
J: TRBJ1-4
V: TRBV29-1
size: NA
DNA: TGCAGCGTTGCAGGGGGCAGTGAAAAACTGTTTTTT
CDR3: CSVAGGSEKLFF

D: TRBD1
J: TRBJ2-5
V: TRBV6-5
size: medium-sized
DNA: TGTGCCAGCAGTTATCCGGGACAGGGAATCGAGACCCAGTACTTC
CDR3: CASSYPGQGIETQYF

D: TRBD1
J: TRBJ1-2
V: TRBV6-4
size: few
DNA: TGTGCCAGCAGGGAGACAGGGGGCATCGCCTACACCTTC
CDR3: CASRETGGIAYTF

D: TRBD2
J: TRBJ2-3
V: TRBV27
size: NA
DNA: TGTGCCAGCAGTTTGGGGATTCGGGCGGGGGTCACAGATACGCAGTATTTT
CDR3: CASSLGIRAGVTDTQYF

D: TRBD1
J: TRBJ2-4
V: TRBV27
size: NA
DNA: TGTGCCAGCAGTTCCTCGGACAGGGGGCCCATTCAGTACTTC
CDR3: CASSSSDRGPIQYF

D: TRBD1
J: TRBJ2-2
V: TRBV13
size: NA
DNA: TGTGCCAGCAGTCGAGACTGGGACAGGGCACAACCTGGGGAGCTGTTTTTT
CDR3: CASSRDWDRAQPGELFF

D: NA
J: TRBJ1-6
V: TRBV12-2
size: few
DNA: TGTGCAAGTCGCTTACGGACAGGCTCCTATAATTCACCCCTCCACTTT
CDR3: CASRLRTGSYNSPLHF

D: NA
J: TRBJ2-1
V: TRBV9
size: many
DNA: TGTGCCAGCGGATATCCGGGACGAAGCAATGAGCAGTTCTTC
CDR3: CASGYPGRSNEQFF

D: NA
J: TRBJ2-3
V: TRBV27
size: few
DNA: TGTGCCAGCAGGACGGAGATTCGGGATACGCAGTATTTT
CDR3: CASRTEIRDTQYF

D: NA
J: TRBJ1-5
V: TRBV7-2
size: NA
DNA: TGTGCCAGCAGCACCCGGACGAGTGGCAATCAGCCCCAGCATTTT
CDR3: CASSTRTSGNQPQHF

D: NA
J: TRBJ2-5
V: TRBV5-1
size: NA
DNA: TGCGCCAGCAGCTTGGTAGGACAGCAAGAGACCCAGTACTTC
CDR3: CASSLVGQQETQYF

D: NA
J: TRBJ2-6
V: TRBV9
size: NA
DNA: TGTGCCAGCAGCGTGTTAGGCGGGGCCAACGTCCTGACTTTC
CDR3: CASSVLGGANVLTF

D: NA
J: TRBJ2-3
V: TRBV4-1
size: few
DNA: TGCGCCAGCAGCCCGGCGGGACAGTTTGCAGATACGCAGTATTTT
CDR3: CASSPAGQFADTQYF

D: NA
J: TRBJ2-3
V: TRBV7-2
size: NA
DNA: TGTGCCAGCAGCCGGACAGCTAGCACAGATACGCAGTATTTT
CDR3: CASSRTASTDTQYF

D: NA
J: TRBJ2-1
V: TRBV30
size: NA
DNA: TGTGCCTGGAGCCCGGTGCATGAGCAGTTCTTC
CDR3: CAWSPVHEQFF